Listed below are T cell receptor beta chains from one sample, sequenced in a study of cytomegalovirus exposure and HLA in healthy donors. Data came from immunoSEQ multiplex PCR; TCRdb stores just in-frame clones and leaves some out. The data contain 130,000 to 150,000 clones, 80% to 90% of them singletons. Sequencing was performed on PBMCs. The receptors were gathered from a woman under 40 in good health and CMV-seropositive. CDR3s leave out the opening cysteine and the closing phenylalanine or tryptophan. Fields, in order: J gene, V gene, CDR3 protein.

TRBJ2-7	TRBV4-1	ASSLSPTGAYEQY
TRBJ2-2	TRBV6-5	ASSWTGRAGELF
TRBJ2-7	TRBV27	ASSLANRVGYEQY
TRBJ2-1	TRBV11-1	ASSSGQKGF
TRBJ2-7	TRBV29-1	SVGGLAGGRDYEQY
TRBJ1-4	TRBV27	ASSSPPGTGGEKLF
TRBJ2-3	TRBV28	ASSLFGGNPQREGRTDTQY
TRBJ2-1	TRBV2	ASSEAGGTYNEQF
TRBJ2-1	TRBV7-3	ASSLLAGGQSNEQF
TRBJ2-2	TRBV7-3	ASSSGLAAVGRELF
TRBJ1-3	TRBV9	ASSTHTGNTIY
TRBJ2-1	TRBV14	ASSPYPGLADNEQF
TRBJ2-2	TRBV5-6	ASSFGTANTGELF
TRBJ2-3	TRBV4-2	ASSQATSWQGTDTQY
TRBJ2-7	TRBV19	ASRLLKVAGEEQY
TRBJ2-3	TRBV7-7	ASSPGQGGSDTQY
TRBJ2-5	TRBV5-5	ASSLALGAETQY
TRBJ2-7	TRBV4-1	ASSQAAGYEQY
TRBJ2-3	TRBV28	ASSPLPSGRATDTQY
TRBJ2-7	TRBV6-5	ASSYQGKPYEQY
TRBJ2-1	TRBV7-6	ASSLGGGGSYNEQF
TRBJ2-7	TRBV21-1	ASSTTLRGIESSYEQY
TRBJ2-7	TRBV19	ASSISGSSYEQY
TRBJ1-2	TRBV5-1	ASSLEPGRDYGYT
TRBJ2-7	TRBV7-9	ASSPGVAGDSYEQY
TRBJ1-2	TRBV7-9	ASSDQGQAGYT
TRBJ2-2	TRBV6-6	ASTGGTGELF
TRBJ2-7	TRBV28	ASIGSGQGYEQY
TRBJ2-7	TRBV5-1	ASSLGLAGGEYEQY
TRBJ2-7	TRBV5-1	ASSYTGGDEQY
TRBJ2-2	TRBV10-3	AISAARGGTGELF
TRBJ2-1	TRBV10-1	ASSILLRADRNEQF
TRBJ2-1	TRBV4-1	ASSSYGTGEQF
TRBJ2-2	TRBV25-1	ASSRETGELF
TRBJ1-1	TRBV11-3	ASSLTDIEAF
TRBJ2-2	TRBV5-1	ASSFGATGELF
TRBJ1-5	TRBV6-5	ASSYSPDQPQH
TRBJ1-4	TRBV2	ASRLWDSEKLF
TRBJ1-2	TRBV6-1	ASTQGAYGYT
TRBJ2-7	TRBV28	ASSLAGSYEQY
TRBJ2-3	TRBV19	ASSRATTSGDTDTQY
TRBJ2-3	TRBV7-6	ASSLFFSDTQY
TRBJ1-2	TRBV6-1	ASTRQGFKDGYT
TRBJ2-1	TRBV6-6	ASSYSISGTSNEQF
TRBJ1-2	TRBV4-1	ASRPRFWGHHFSYGYT
TRBJ2-2	TRBV2	ASSVRVLGNTGELF
TRBJ1-1	TRBV14	ASSLAGTVNTEAF
TRBJ2-7	TRBV7-2	ASSLVPGGGYEQY
TRBJ1-5	TRBV5-1	ASSLGDRQGGQPQH
TRBJ2-7	TRBV15	ATSISGGLSASSYEQY
TRBJ2-7	TRBV15	ATSRAGGLAGGSYEQY
TRBJ2-1	TRBV9	ASSAGGTRYNEQF